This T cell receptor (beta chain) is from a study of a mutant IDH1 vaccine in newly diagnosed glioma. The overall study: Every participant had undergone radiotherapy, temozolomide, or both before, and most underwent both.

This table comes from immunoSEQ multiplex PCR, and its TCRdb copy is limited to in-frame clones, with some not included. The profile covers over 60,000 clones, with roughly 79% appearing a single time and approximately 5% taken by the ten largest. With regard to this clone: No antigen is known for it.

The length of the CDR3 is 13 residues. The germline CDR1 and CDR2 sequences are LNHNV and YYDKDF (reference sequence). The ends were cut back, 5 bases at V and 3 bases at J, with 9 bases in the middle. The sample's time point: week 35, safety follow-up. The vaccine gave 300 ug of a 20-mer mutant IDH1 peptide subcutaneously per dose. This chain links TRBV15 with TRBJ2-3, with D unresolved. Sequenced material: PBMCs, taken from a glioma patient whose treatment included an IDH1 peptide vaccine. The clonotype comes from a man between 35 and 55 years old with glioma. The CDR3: CATSGPGTDTQYF. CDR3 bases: TGTGCCACCAGCGGCCCCGGGACAGATACGCAGTATTTT. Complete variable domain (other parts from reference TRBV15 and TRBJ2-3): DAMVIQNPRYQVTQFGKPVTLSCSQTLNHNVMYWYQQKSSQAPKLLFHYYDKDFNNEADTPDNFQSRRPNTSFCFLDIRSPGLGDTAMYLCATSGPGTDTQYFGPGTRLTVL.